The present entry profiles one T cell receptor beta chain with its context. Its specificity is not known. Losses at the gene ends were 3 bases for V and 4 bases for J; bases not matched to a gene: 6. CDR1 is KGHSH and CDR2 is LQKENI in the germline V gene. This CDR3 spans 14 amino acids. The sample belongs to a study of T cell responses to AZD1222 COVID-19 vaccine. Study-wide findings and caveats: Spike-wide coverage was observed for vaccine-associated CD4 TCRs, with dominant responses at 160-218 and 743-854. Donors, mostly white British, included more females; clonal diversity was possibly underestimated.

The repertoire was sequenced with immunoSEQ multiplex PCR; TCRdb's copy has only in-frame clones and lacks some. The data hold some 130,000 clones, with around nine tenths observed a single time. The chain joins TRBV18 to TRBJ2-7; 7 bases fit TRBD1. The clonotype originates from an adult in good health. The specimen was peripheral blood, collected on day 0 of AZD1222 vaccination. The chain's CDR3 is CASSPLGQWYEQYF. The CDR3 DNA sequence: TGTGCCAGCTCACCCCTGGGACAGTGGTACGAGCAGTACTTC.